The clone carrying this T cell receptor (beta chain) was counted at least ten times. Its antigen remains unknown. What was amplified from RNA transcripts were TCR beta CDR3 regions. When the TCR CDR3 underwent first-round RT-PCR, the HTBI primer set was used. TCRdb independently ran MiXCR on the multiplex PCR reads; one entry per CDR3 protein. The table includes 360,000 or so distinct CDR3 sequences, over 15% detected once. Individuals with ophthalmopathy presented a Clinical Activity Score of at least 3, a NOSPECS grade of at least 4 and a duration under 3 months. Diagnoses were established using clinical symptoms, serum thyroxine and TRAb, thyroid ultrasound and orbital computed tomography. This entry belongs to a study of T cells in Graves' hyperthyroidism and ophthalmopathy. Overall study findings and caveats: Blood held most thyroid clonotypes expanded above 0.001 frequency. Ophthalmopathy cases were set apart from stable hyperthyroidism by a 13 V-J model.

The V gene end was trimmed by 7 bases and the J gene end by 0 bases; junction bases not matched to a gene: 5. The CDR3 loop spans 14 amino acids. Germline assignment: CDR1 SQVTM and CDR2 ANQGSEA. The sequencing sample was made of blood. This sequence originates from a woman aged 40-49 years with Graves' ophthalmopathy. The chain uses TRBV29-1 and TRBJ2-2, with 7 bases that match TRBD2. CDR3 bases: TGCAGCGCCCGAGCGGGAACGAACACCGGGGAGCTGTTTTTT. It translates to CSARAGTNTGELFF.